This TCR beta chain comes out of a study of blood T cell repertoires in COVID-19. In terms of age and location, participants ranged from roughly 18 to 100 years and lived in about two dozen US areas. Participants' reported clinical history set cohort assignment. Donors in Cohort 3 counted as recovered after two negative PCRs, clearance, or symptom resolution. The junction had 15 bases not matched to a gene; V was cut back by 3 bases and J by 1 base. CDR3 length: 18 amino acids. From germline, CDR1 is DFQATT and CDR2 SNEGSKA (reference sequence). Profiling relied on immunoSEQ multiplex PCR, and the TCRdb table lists in-frame clones only, not all of them. The data hold fewer than 300,000 clones, with around 86% observed a single time. Only one count was recorded for this clone.

This receptor was taken from a man younger than 35 who had recovered from COVID-19. This sequence joins TRBV20-1 and TRBJ2-7, with 10 nucleotides matching TRBD2. Sample: PBMCs or T cells enriched from blood (not recorded which). The CDR3 loop reads CSASNPVIAGGLSYEQYF. CDR3 nucleotide sequence: TGCAGTGCTAGTAATCCGGTGATAGCGGGGGGTTTGTCCTACGAGCAGTACTTC.